The sequence of this T cell receptor (beta chain) was determined in a study of blood T cell repertoires in COVID-19. Whole-study context: Acute and convalescent COVID-19 samples came from the United States, Italy and Spain. T cells, B-cell-depleted T cells, or PBMCs supplied cDNA or gDNA.

Methods used by the authors: Amplified reference gene primers provided the basis for estimating nucleated cell counts. Using immunoSEQ multiplex PCR, the repertoire was profiled, and TCRdb retains in-frame clones only, with some absent. V and J calls plus clone size are reproduced from that table; the DNA served to infer D and trimming. Counted here are 95,000 to 110,000 clones, about 90% occurring once; the ten biggest clones make up 1% to 1.5%. Trimming took off 3 bases at V and 10 bases at J, with 22 bases between the two ends. The CDR3 loop spans 15 amino acids. The germline V gene encodes CDR1 DFQATT and CDR2 SNEGSKA (reference sequence). This clone was counted only a few times.

The chain uses TRBV20-1 and TRBJ2-1; D is perhaps TRBD2 (7 bases). Sequenced material: peripheral blood. This TCR was sampled from a woman aged 25 to 45 with acute or convalescent COVID-19. CDR3 in DNA: TGCAGTGCTAGTTCATGGGGCCGGGGGGCGGACGAGCAGTTCTTC. This encodes CSASSWGRGADEQFF.